The entry that follows covers one T cell receptor beta chain sequence. As processed by the authors: For nucleated cells, counts were estimated from reference gene primer amplification. Assay: immunoSEQ multiplex PCR; the TCRdb copy retains only in-frame clones and omits some. V and J calls and clone size are given by that table; D and trimming were obtained from the DNA. The profile shows over 50,000 clones, around 87% of them singletons. The data originate from a study of blood T cell repertoires in COVID-19. Study details: Material from acute and convalescent COVID-19 was sourced from the United States, Italy and Spain. Sources were T cells, B-cell-depleted T cells, or PBMCs; the material itself was cDNA or gDNA.

Trimming cost V 5 bases and J 0 bases, with 5 bases left between them. Per germline, CDR1 SGHAT and CDR2 FQNNGV. The CDR3 loop spans 14 amino acids. V usage is TRBV11-2 and J usage is TRBJ1-6; weak D call: TRBD1 (5 bases). The sample was peripheral blood. This TCR derives from a man aged 55 to 69 with acute or convalescent COVID-19. The CDR3 loop reads CASSDSSYNSPLHF. In DNA form, the CDR3 reads TGTGCCAGCAGCGACAGCTCCTATAATTCACCCCTCCACTTT.